Following are 10 T cell receptor beta chains from one sample sequenced in a study of identifying expanded T cells in peripheral blood. Profiling relied on immunoSEQ multiplex PCR, and the TCRdb table lists in-frame clones only, not all of them. The top ten clones hold 8% to 9% of a sample with approximately 120,000 clones, approximately 90% of them seen once. Material for sequencing was blood. These receptors all come from a person aged 18 to 75 in good health.

The CDR3 loop reads CASEWTSGSDEQFF. The CDR3 bases are TGCGCCAGCGAATGGACTAGCGGGAGTGATGAGCAGTTCTTC. The chain employs TRBV5-1 and TRBJ2-1; 13 bases align to TRBD2. There are 14 residues in the CDR3. Germline CDR1 reads SGHRS; CDR2 reads YFSETQ. V was pared by 7 bases and J by 8 bases, with 6 bases of the junction left unmatched.

The chain joins TRBV14 to TRBJ2-3; either TRBD1 or TRBD2 may supply D (5 bases each). The CDR3 consists of 14 residues. The germline V gene encodes CDR1 SGHDN and CDR2 FVKESK. The V and J ends lost 4 bases and 2 bases respectively, with 10 bases between them. CDR3 DNA: TGTGCCAGCAGCCGGGACGGTTACACAGATACGCAGTATTTT. Translation: CASSRDGYTDTQYF.

The rearrangement links TRBV18 to TRBJ2-3; D is ambiguous. Germline V gives CDR1 KGHSH, CDR2 LQKENI. The V gene lost 1 base and the J gene lost 4 bases, with 12 bases spanning the gap. CDR3 length: 15 residues. CDR3: CASSPLQVGADTQYF. CDR3 DNA sequence: TGTGCCAGCTCACCACTCCAGGTTGGCGCAGATACGCAGTATTTT.

The J gene is TRBJ2-7, the V gene TRBV5-8, with D hard to call. Germline V gives CDR1 SGHTS, CDR2 YDEGEE. This CDR3 is built from 14 residues. Deletions cut 1 base from V and 2 bases from J, with 10 bases between. This CDR3 is CASSLWNDPYEQYF. The CDR3 bases are TGTGCCAGCAGCTTGTGGAACGATCCCTACGAGCAGTACTTC.

The chain links TRBV5-1 to TRBJ2-3; 7 nucleotides match TRBD2. Germline V gene sequence: CDR1 SGHRS, CDR2 YFSETQ. V trimming: 4 bases; J trimming: 6 bases; junction bases outside the gene matches: 11. This CDR3 has 15 amino acids. CDR3 DNA sequence: TGCGCCAGCAGCGATAAGCGGGAAGATCATGATACGCAGTATTTT. Translation: CASSDKREDHDTQYF.

The chain carries TRBV7-9 and TRBJ1-5; 10 bases fit TRBD1. The germline V gene encodes CDR1 SEHNR and CDR2 FQNEAQ (reference sequence). The CDR3 is 15 amino acids. V was clipped by 5 bases and J by 2 bases; unmatched bases: 3. The CDR3 here is CASSTGTGGNQPQHF. CDR3 nucleotide sequence: TGTGCCAGCAGCACCGGGACAGGGGGCAATCAGCCCCAGCATTTT. The entire variable domain, with the rest obtained from reference TRBV7-9 and TRBJ1-5, is as follows: DTGVSQNPRHKITKRGQNVTFRCDPISEHNRLYWYRQTLGQGPEFLTYFQNEAQLEKSRLLSDRFSAERPKGSFSTLEIQRTEQGDSAMYLCASSTGTGGNQPQHFGDGTRLSIL.

In DNA, the CDR3 is TGTGCCAGCAGCTTAACAACCGGGGGCACTGAGCAGTTCTTC. Translated, it gives CASSLTTGGTEQFF. The chain uses TRBV7-3 and TRBJ2-1; TRBD1 or TRBD2 may be the D gene (6 bases each). Trimming pared 0 bases from V and 9 bases from J, leaving 12 bases between. Germline CDR1 reads SGHTA; CDR2 reads FQGTGA. This CDR3 is 14 amino acids long.

The chain recombines TRBV9 with TRBJ2-1; 14 bases are a match to TRBD2. V lost 1 base to trimming and J lost 7 bases; unmatched junction nucleotides: 7. Germline values: CDR1 SGDLS, CDR2 YYNGEE. This CDR3 spans 17 amino acids. CDR3 sequence reads: CASSVHTGLAGVNEQFF. The CDR3 bases are TGTGCCAGCAGCGTACATACGGGACTAGCGGGAGTTAATGAGCAGTTCTTC.

V usage is TRBV2 and J usage is TRBJ2-3, with D perhaps matching TRBD2 (6 bases). Per germline, CDR1 SNHLY and CDR2 FYNNEI. The CDR3 extends over 15 amino acids. V was clipped by 8 bases and J by 6 bases, with 21 bases between them. The DNA of the CDR3 is TGTGCCAGCGAACGGGACTCAGTTGGATTGGATACGCAGTATTTT. This sequence encodes CASERDSVGLDTQYF.

This chain connects TRBV5-1 to TRBJ2-1; 7 bases align to TRBD1. This CDR3 is built from 13 residues. With V trimmed by 3 bases and J by 6 bases, 3 bases remained unmatched. Germline V gene sequence: CDR1 SGHRS, CDR2 YFSETQ. CDR3 sequence reads: CASSSAGGNEQFF. As DNA, the CDR3 is TGCGCCAGCAGCTCGGCAGGGGGCAATGAGCAGTTCTTC.